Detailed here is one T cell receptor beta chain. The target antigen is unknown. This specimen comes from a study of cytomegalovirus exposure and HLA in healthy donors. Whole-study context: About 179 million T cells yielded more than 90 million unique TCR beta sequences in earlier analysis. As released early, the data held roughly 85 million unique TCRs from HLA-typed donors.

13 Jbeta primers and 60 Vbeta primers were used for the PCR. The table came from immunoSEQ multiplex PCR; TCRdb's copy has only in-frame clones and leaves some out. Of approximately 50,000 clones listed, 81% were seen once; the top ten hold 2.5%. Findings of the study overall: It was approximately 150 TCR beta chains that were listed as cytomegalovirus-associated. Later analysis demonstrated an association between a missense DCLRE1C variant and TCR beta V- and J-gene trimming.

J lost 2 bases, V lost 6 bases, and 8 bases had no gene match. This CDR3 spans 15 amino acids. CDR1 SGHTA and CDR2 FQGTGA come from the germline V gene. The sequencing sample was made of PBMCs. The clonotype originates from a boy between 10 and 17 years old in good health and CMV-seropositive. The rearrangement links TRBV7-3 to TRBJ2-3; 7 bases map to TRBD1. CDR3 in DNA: TGTGCCAGCAGTTTACAGGGGCTGAACACAGATACGCAGTATTTT. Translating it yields CASSLQGLNTDTQYF.